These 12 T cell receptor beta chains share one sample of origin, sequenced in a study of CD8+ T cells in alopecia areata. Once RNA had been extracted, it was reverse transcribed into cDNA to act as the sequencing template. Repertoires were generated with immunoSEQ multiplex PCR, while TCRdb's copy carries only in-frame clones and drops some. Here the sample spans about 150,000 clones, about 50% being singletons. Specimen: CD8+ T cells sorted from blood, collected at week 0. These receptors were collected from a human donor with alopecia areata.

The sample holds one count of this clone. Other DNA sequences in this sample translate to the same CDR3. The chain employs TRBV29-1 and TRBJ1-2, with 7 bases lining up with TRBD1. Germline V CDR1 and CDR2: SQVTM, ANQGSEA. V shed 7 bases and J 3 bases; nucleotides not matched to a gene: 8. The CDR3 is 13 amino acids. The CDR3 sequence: CSARTGGDYGYTF. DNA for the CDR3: TGCAGCGCCCGGACAGGCGGGGACTATGGCTACACCTTC. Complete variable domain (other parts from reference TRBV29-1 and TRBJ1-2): SAVISQKPSRDICQRGTSLTIQCQVDSQVTMMFWYRQQPGQSLTLIATANQGSEATYESGFVIDKFPISRPNLTFSTLTVSNMSPEDSSIYLCSARTGGDYGYTFGSGTRLTVV.

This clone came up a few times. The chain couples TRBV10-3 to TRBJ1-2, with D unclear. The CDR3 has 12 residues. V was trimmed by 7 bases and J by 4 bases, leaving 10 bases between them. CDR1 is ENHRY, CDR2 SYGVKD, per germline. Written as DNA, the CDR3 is TGTGCCATCATGGAGGGTGGCTATGGCTACACCTTC. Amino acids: CAIMEGGYGYTF.

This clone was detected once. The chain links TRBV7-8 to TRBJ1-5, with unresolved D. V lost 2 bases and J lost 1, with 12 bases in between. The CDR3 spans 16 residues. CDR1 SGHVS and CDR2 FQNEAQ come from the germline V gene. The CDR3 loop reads CASSLKMRQSNQPQHF. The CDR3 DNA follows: TGTGCCAGCAGCTTAAAAATGAGGCAGAGCAATCAGCCCCAGCATTTT.

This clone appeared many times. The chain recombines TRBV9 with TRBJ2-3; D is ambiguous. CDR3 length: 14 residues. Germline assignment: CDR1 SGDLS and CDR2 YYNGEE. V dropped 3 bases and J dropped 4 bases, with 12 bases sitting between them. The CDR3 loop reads CASSGTLASDTQYF. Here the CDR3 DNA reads TGTGCCAGCAGCGGAACGTTGGCTTCAGATACGCAGTATTTT. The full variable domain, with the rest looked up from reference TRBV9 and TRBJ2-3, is DSGVTQTPKHLITATGQRVTLRCSPRSGDLSVYWYQQSLDQGLQFLIQYYNGEERAKGNILERFSAQQFPDLHSELNLSSLELGDSALYFCASSGTLASDTQYFGPGTRLTVL.

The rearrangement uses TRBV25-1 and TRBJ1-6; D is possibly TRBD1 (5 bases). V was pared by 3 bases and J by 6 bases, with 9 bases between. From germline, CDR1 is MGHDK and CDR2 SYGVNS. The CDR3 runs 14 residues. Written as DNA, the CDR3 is TGTGCCAGCAGTGACCGGGGGGGTAATTCACCCCTCCACTTT. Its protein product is CASSDRGGNSPLHF.

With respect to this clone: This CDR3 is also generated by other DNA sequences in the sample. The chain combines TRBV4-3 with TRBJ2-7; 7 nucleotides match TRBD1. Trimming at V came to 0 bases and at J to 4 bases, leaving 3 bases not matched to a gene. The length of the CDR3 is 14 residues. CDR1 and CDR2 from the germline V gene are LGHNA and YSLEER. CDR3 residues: CASSQDRGLYEQYF. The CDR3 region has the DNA TGCGCCAGCAGCCAAGATAGGGGGCTATACGAGCAGTACTTC.

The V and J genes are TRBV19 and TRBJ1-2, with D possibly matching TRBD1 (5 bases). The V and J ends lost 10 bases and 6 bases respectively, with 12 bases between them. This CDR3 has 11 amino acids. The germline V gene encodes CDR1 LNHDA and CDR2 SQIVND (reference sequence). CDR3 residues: CAIFSGDGYTF. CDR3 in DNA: TGTGCCATTTTCTCGGGGGATGGCTACACCTTC.

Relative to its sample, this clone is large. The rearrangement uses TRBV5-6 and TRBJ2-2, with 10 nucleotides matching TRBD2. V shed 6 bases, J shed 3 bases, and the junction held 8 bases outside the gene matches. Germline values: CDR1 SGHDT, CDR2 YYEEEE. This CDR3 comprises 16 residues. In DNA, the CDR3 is TGTGCCAGCATATCCGGGACTAGCGAGTACACCGGGGAGCTGTTTTTT. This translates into CASISGTSEYTGELFF. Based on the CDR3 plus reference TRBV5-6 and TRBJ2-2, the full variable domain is DAGVTQSPTHLIKTRGQQVTLRCSPKSGHDTVSWYQQALGQGPQFIFQYYEEEERQRGNFPDRFSGHQFPNYSSELNVNALLLGDSALYLCASISGTSEYTGELFFGEGSRLTVL.

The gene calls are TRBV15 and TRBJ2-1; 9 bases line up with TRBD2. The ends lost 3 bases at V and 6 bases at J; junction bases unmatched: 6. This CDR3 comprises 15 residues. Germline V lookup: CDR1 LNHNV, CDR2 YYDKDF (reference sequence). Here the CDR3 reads CATSRASGALNEQFF. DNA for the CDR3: TGTGCCACCAGCAGGGCTAGCGGGGCTCTCAATGAGCAGTTCTTC.

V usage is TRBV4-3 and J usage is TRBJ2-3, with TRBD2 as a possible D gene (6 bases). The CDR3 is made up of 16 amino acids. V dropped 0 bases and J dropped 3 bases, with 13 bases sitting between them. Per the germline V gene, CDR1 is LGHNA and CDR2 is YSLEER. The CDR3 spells CASSQDSAGKTDTQYF. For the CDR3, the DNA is TGCGCCAGCAGCCAAGATTCGGCGGGAAAAACAGATACGCAGTATTTT.

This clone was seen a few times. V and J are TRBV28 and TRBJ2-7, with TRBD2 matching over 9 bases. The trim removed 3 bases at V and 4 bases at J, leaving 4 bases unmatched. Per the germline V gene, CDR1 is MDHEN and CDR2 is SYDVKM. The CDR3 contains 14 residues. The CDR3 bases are TGTGCCAGCAGTTTTGTTCTAGCGGGGTACGAGCAGTACTTC. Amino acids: CASSFVLAGYEQYF.

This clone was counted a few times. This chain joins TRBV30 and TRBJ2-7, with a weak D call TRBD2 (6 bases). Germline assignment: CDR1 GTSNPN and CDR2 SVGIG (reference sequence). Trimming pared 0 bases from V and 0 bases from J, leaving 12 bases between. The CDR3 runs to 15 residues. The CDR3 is CAWSVQYGSSYEQYF. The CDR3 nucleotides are TGTGCCTGGAGTGTACAGTACGGGAGCTCCTACGAGCAGTACTTC.